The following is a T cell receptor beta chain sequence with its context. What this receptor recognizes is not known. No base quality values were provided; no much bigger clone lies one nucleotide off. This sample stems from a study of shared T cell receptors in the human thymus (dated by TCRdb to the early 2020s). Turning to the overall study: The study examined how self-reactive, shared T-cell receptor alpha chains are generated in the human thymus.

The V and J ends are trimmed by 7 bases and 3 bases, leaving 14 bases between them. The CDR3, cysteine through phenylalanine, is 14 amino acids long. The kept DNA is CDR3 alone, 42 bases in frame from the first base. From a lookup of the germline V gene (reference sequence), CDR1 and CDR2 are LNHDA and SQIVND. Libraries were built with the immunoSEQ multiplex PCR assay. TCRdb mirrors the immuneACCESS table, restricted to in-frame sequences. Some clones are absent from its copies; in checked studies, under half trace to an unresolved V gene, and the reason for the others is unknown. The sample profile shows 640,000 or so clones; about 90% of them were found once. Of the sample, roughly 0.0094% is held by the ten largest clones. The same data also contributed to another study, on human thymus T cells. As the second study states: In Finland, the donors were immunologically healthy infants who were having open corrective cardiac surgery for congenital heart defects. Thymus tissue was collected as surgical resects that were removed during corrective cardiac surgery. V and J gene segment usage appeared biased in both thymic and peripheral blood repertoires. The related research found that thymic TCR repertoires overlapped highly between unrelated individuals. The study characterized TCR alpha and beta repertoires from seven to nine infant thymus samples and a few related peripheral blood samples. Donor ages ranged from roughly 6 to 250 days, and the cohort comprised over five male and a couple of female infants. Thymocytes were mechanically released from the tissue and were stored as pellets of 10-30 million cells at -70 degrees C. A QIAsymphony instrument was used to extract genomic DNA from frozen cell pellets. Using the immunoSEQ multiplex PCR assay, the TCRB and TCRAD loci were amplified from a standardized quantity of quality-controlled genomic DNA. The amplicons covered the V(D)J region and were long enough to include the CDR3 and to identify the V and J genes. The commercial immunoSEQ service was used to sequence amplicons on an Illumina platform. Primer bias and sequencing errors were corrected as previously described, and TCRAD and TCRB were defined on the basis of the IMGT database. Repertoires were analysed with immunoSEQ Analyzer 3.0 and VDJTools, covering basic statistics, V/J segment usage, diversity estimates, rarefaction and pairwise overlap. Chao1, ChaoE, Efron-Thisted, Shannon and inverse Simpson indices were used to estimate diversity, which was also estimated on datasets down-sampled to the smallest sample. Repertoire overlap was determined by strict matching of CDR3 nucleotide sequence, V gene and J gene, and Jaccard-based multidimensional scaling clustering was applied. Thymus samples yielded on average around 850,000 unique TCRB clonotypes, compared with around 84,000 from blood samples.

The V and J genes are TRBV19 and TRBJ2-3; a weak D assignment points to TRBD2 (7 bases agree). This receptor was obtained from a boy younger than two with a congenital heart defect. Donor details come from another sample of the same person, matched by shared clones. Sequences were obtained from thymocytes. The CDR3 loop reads CASKGAGQTDTQYF. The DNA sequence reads TGTGCCAGTAAAGGAGCGGGACAAACAGATACGCAGTATTTT.